This TCR beta chain was recorded in a study of T-cell memory formation after mild COVID-19. General study results and limits: SARS-CoV-2 specificity was not confirmed for second-wave clones peaking on day 37.

In regard to this clonotype: Antigen: not known.

This CDR3 has 13 amino acids. V was clipped by 0 bases and J by 11 bases; unmatched bases: 6. Germline V gives CDR1 SGHVS, CDR2 FNYEAQ. In TCRdb, the 5' RACE reads were re-called with MiXCR into one record per CDR3 protein. The data show hundreds of thousands of distinct CDR3 sequences, about an eighth seen once. This chain joins TRBV7-6 and TRBJ1-1; 7 bases are a match to TRBD1. Sequenced sample: PBMCs or a T cell subset sorted from them (not recorded which). The sequence came from a man aged 18 to 29 who had mild COVID-19 (a few samples of this study predate the infection). Cell type and time point are not known. CDR3 nucleotides: TGTGCCAGCAGCTTAGCGGAGGGGGCGCGGGCTTTCTTT. Its protein product is CASSLAEGARAFF.